The present T cell receptor (beta chain) was sequenced within a study of sequential checkpoint blockade in melanoma. Turning to the study itself: Maintenance nivolumab came after either treatment sequence.

Treatment reported: randomized to nivolumab then ipilimumab (arm A) or the reverse (arm B). Patients had received no earlier DNA-damaging chemotherapy. Live CD3+CD8+ CD19− CD56− cells were sorted from PBMCs. Germline lookup yields CDR1 MNHEY and CDR2 SMNVEV (reference sequence). The CDR3 extends over 17 amino acids. The V and J ends lost 1 base and 5 bases, in that order; junction bases with no gene match: 4. Sequencing used immunoSEQ multiplex PCR; TCRdb keeps in-frame clones, though not all of them. In the table there are 20,000 or so clones, 70% to 80% of which are singletons. V and J are TRBV27 and TRBJ2-3, with 15 bases aligning to TRBD2. Material: CD8+ T cells sorted from blood (inferred from file names), obtained from a patient given nivolumab and ipilimumab in sequence. The TCR sequence derives from a human donor with melanoma. The CDR3 DNA is TGTGCCAGCAGTTTATGGGGACTAGCGGGAGGAATAGATACGCAGTATTTT. Amino acid sequence: CASSLWGLAGGIDTQYF.